This T cell receptor (beta chain) originates from a study of Graves' ophthalmopathy and Graves' hyperthyroidism. Study-level background: No progression to ophthalmopathy over 18 months defined stable hyperthyroidism.

Thyroid ultrasound, orbital computed tomography, TRAb, serum thyroxine and clinical symptoms formed the basis of diagnosis. Overall study findings and caveats: Detection in blood was also observed for most expanded thyroid clonotypes above 0.001 frequency.

Notes on this clonotype: Its target is unknown. This sequence may be a read error, since a much larger clone differs from it by one base.

The germline CDR1 and CDR2 sequences are SGHAT and FQNNGV. The CDR3 spans 17 residues. The germline V and J ends were trimmed by 5 bases and 0 bases, with 14 bases remaining between them. Researchers took RNA transcripts and amplified TCR beta CDR3 regions from them. HTBI-primed first-round RT-PCR preceded second-round multiplex PCR. TCRdb re-analysed the multiplex PCR reads in MiXCR, keeping a single row per CDR3 protein. This table holds 1 million to 1.3 million distinct CDR3 sequences, about 36% found once. This sequence joins TRBV11-2 and TRBJ1-6; a weak D match, TRBD1 (5 bases). Source material: peripheral blood or thyroid tissue (not recorded which). This TCR came from an adult man with Graves' hyperthyroidism. CDR3 protein: CASSPSPGSSYNSPLHF. For the CDR3, the DNA is TGTGCCAGCAGCCCATCCCCAGGGAGCTCCTATAATTCACCCCTCCACTTT.